This T cell receptor beta chain is from a study of CD8+ T cells in alopecia areata (dated by TCRdb to 2016 to 2018). A note on the overall study: Treated patients were enrolled in an open-label pilot trial of oral tofacitinib at 5 to 10 mg twice daily for moderate-to-severe alopecia areata. RNA was obtained with the PAXgene miRNA kit for fixed scalp, the miRNeasy kit for PBMCs, and the RNeasy kit for mouse skin. Biopsies were taken from tofacitinib-treated patients at baseline and at 4 and 24 weeks of treatment, and a later scalp biopsy was taken in several of the tofacitinib-treated patients. Scalp clonality was compared across normal scalp (n=4), patchy alopecia areata scalp (n=8), and alopecia totalis/universalis scalp (n=8). Scalp tissue and sorted CD4+ and CD8+ peripheral blood T cells from patchy and totalis/universalis alopecia areata patients and from healthy controls were covered by human TCRbeta sequencing. The study used high-throughput TCRbeta sequencing to examine T cell clonal expansion in alopecia areata, in both the C3H/HeJ mouse model and human patients. Patients stayed on tofacitinib for 6 to 18 months and then had 6 months of follow-up off drug so that delayed response and recurrence could be assessed. TCRbeta CDR3 regions were amplified by immunoSEQ multiplex PCR with 35 Vbeta forward and 13 Jbeta reverse primers. The paper as a whole reports these results and caveats: Shared TCR sequences between patients were less evident than in mice, which may be partly attributable to HLA diversity in the patient population. Lesional scalp, especially in alopecia totalis/universalis, showed higher clonality and more expanded CD8+ clones than normal scalp, suggesting antigenic drive. Resident alphabeta T cells in normal human skin are also sequenced, complicating scalp TCR repertoire analysis, unlike mouse skin dominated by gammadelta T cells.

The CDR3 has 15 amino acids, counting the end cysteine and phenylalanine. Just CDR3 DNA is preserved here, 45 bases in frame from base 1. CDR1 and CDR2 are read off the germline V gene (reference sequence) as GTSNPN and SVGIG. For this chain, trimming is 4 bases at the V end and 6 bases at the J end, and the number of junction bases without a gene match is 7. The time point label, read with the paper, signifies: baseline before oral tofacitinib. Peripheral blood and lesional scalp punch biopsies were obtained from patients with alopecia areata. PBMCs were isolated by density centrifugation and stained for CD3, CD4 and CD8, and CD4+ and CD8+ T cells were sorted on a FACSAria. This clone has a single count. Its antigen is currently not known. There are no base qualities to consult, and no much larger clone falls within one base. The library relied on the immunoSEQ multiplex PCR assay. RNA was extracted from all samples and reverse transcribed into cDNA as template for TCR sequencing. First-strand cDNA was synthesized with SuperScript III using a 2:1 mix of oligo-dT and random hexamers. A synthetic immune receptor repertoire was used to gauge amplification bias, and whatever bias remained was removed computationally. In the paper's pipeline: Raw reads were preprocessed to remove errors, and CDR3 was defined according to IMGT conventions as the region from the conserved cysteine to phenylalanine. Clonality was computed by normalizing Shannon entropy by log2 of the number of productive unique TCRs and subtracting the result from 1. Whether scalp clones were CD4 or CD8 was inferred by matching scalp TCRbeta sequences against CD4 and CD8 repertoires sorted from blood. Drawn from immuneACCESS, this table holds only the in-frame rearrangements with V and J called that TCRdb kept. Clones are partly lost; checked studies trace under half to an unresolved V gene and leave the rest unexplained. V and J calls and clone size follow that table, whereas D and trimming were derived from the DNA. The sample table shows 150,000 to 200,000 clones, and over 50% are seen once. Of the sample, under 15% falls within the top ten clones.

Here the chain combines TRBV30 and TRBJ1-4, with 11 junctional bases fitting TRBD1. This receptor was taken from a human donor with alopecia areata. The sample was CD4+ T cells sorted from blood, taken at week 0. This receptor carries the CDR3 CAWNMDRGRDEKLFF. The nucleotides are TGTGCCTGGAATATGGACAGGGGGCGCGATGAAAAACTGTTTTTT.